The source of this TCR beta chain is a study of cytomegalovirus exposure and HLA in healthy donors. Across the whole study: Out of fewer than 400 genotyped donors, about 76% belonged to the Caucasian-associated ancestry cluster.

Germline V CDR1 and CDR2: MGHRA, YSYEKL. There are 15 residues in the CDR3. Germline trimming cut 0 bases from V and 2 bases from J; bases unmatched to any gene: 1. Study outcomes and limitations: The study recorded more than 150 TCR beta chains that were cytomegalovirus-associated. Rates of TCR association differed by HLA locus in a later analysis, with DRB1 highest and HLA-C lowest.

As concerns this clone: Antigen specificity is unknown.

PCR was performed using 60 Vbeta and 13 Jbeta primers. The repertoire was sequenced with immunoSEQ multiplex PCR; TCRdb's copy has only in-frame clones and lacks some. The table has 150,000 to 200,000 clones, 75% to 90% seen once. The sequence was collected from a woman younger than 30 in good health and CMV-seronegative. The sequencing input was PBMCs. The rearrangement uses TRBV4-1 and TRBJ1-2; 9 bases are a match to TRBD1. CDR3 sequence (DNA): TGCGCCAGCAGCCAAGATGACAGGGGGAACTATGGCTACACCTTC. Amino acid sequence: CASSQDDRGNYGYTF.